The clone carrying this TCR beta chain has a handful of counts. What it recognizes is unknown. Per the germline V gene, CDR1 is SQVTM and CDR2 is ANQGSEA. The length of the CDR3 is 14 residues. Trimming pared 5 bases from V and 8 bases from J, leaving 21 bases between. These data belong to a study of blood T cells in healthy people across ages. Combining a sample-barcoded 5' primer with a J-beta primer mix, a second PCR ran for 7 to 11 cycles. TCRdb ran MiXCR on the 5' RACE reads and lists one entry per CDR3 protein. In the table there are approximately 1,700,000 distinct CDR3 sequences, about two fifths of which are singletons. Study results and limitations: Greater diversity and more naive CD4+ cells were seen in long-lived donors than in aged donors.

Each donor gave approximately 9.5 milliliters of peripheral blood. The clonotype comes from a human donor in good health. J is TRBJ1-2 and V is TRBV29-1; no clear D. The sample was blood. The CDR3 nucleotides are TGCAGCGTTAACCCCGGCCCCAGGTCTAAAGGCTACACCTTC. Translation gives CSVNPGPRSKGYTF.